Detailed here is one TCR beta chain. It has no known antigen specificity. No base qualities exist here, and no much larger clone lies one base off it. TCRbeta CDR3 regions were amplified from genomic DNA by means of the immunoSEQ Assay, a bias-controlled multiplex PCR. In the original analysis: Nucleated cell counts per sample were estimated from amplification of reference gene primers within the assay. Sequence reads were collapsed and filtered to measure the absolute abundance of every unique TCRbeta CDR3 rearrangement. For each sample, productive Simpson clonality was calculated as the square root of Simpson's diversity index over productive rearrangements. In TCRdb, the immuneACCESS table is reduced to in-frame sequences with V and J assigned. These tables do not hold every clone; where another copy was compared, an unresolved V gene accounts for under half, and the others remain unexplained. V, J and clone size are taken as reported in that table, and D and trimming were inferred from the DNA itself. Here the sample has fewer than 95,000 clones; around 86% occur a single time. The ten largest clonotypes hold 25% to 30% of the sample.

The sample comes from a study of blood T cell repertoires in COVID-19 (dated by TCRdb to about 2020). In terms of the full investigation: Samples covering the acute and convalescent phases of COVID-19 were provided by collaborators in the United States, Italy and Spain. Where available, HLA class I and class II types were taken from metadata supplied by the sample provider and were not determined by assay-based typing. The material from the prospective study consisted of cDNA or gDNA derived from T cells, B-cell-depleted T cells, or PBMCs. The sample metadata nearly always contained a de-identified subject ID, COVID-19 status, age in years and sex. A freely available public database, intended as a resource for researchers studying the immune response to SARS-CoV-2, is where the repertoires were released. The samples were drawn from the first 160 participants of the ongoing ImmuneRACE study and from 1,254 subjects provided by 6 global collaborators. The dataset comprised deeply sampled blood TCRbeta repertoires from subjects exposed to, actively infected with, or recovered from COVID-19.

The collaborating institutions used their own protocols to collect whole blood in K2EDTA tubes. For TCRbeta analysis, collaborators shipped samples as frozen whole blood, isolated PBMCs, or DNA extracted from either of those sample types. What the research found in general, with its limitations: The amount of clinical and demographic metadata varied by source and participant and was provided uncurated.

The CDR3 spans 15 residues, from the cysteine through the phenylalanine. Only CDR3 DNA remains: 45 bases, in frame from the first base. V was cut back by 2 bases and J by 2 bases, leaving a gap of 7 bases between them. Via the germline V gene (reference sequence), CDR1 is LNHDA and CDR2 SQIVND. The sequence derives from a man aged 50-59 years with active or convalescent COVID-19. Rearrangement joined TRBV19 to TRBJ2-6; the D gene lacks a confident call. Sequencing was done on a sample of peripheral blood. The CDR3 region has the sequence CASSITTTGANVLTF. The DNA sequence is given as TGTGCCAGTAGTATAACCACTACTGGGGCCAACGTCCTGACTTTC.